The 6 T cell receptor beta chains reported below all come from one sample, sequenced in a study of blood T cell repertoires in COVID-19. Clones were sequenced by immunoSEQ multiplex PCR, and TCRdb holds only the in-frame ones, with some missing. The sample has about 200,000 clones; 81% are singletons. Source material: PBMCs or T cells enriched from blood (not recorded which). The receptors were gathered from a woman aged 45-65 years with acute COVID-19.

V and J are TRBV6-2 or TRBV6-3 and TRBJ2-1; TRBD2 agrees at 10 bases. Germline V gives CDR1 MNHEY, CDR2 SVGEGT. The CDR3 length is 18 residues. V lost 6 bases to trimming and J lost 7 bases; unmatched junction nucleotides: 18. The CDR3 here is CASSPERGGRFMKNEQFF. In DNA form, the CDR3 reads TGTGCCAGCAGCCCGGAGCGGGGGGGACGTTTTATGAAAAATGAGCAGTTCTTC.

This chain links TRBV19 with TRBJ2-7, with TRBD1 matching over 7 bases. The CDR3 is 14 residues long. With 5 bases clipped from V and 3 bases from J, the junction kept 7 bases outside the gene matches. Germline V gene sequence: CDR1 LNHDA, CDR2 SQIVND (reference sequence). The chain's CDR3 is CASSATGQHYEQYF. The CDR3 DNA is TGTGCCAGTAGTGCGACGGGACAGCACTACGAGCAGTACTTC.

The chain recombines TRBV9 with TRBJ1-2; TRBD1 agrees at 8 bases. The CDR3 has 14 amino acids. J gave up 3 bases and V 3 bases, and 4 bases lay outside the gene matches. From germline, CDR1 is SGDLS and CDR2 YYNGEE. The CDR3 region has the DNA TGTGCCAGCAGCGGCGACAGGGGCGACTATGGCTACACCTTC. Residues: CASSGDRGDYGYTF.

About this clone itself: Other DNA sequences from this sample encode an identical CDR3 as well. The rearrangement uses TRBV19 and TRBJ1-6; TRBD1 matches 7 bases. CDR3 length equals 15 residues. Germline CDR1 and CDR2: LNHDA and SQIVND (reference sequence). The trim removed 4 bases at V and 7 bases at J, leaving 7 bases unmatched. In nucleotides, the CDR3 is TGTGCCAGTAGTACCGCGACAGGGAGCAATTCACCCCTCCACTTT. It translates to CASSTATGSNSPLHF.

The rearrangement uses TRBV7-2 and TRBJ1-1; D remains ambiguous. Germline CDR1 is SGHTA and CDR2 is FQGNSA. Trimming left V 5 bases short and J 4 bases short, with 5 bases between. This CDR3 has 11 residues. The CDR3 here is CASSLATEAFF. The CDR3 nucleotides read TGTGCCAGCAGCCTGGCCACTGAAGCTTTCTTT.

The gene calls are TRBV5-1 and TRBJ2-7, with 8 nucleotides matching TRBD1. The junction had 6 bases not matched to a gene; V was cut back by 4 bases and J by 0 bases. The CDR3 is 15 residues long. Per the germline V gene, CDR1 is SGHRS and CDR2 is YFSETQ. The CDR3 region has the DNA TGCGCCAGCAGCGGAATACAGGGGGTCTCCTACGAGCAGTACTTC. Residues: CASSGIQGVSYEQYF.